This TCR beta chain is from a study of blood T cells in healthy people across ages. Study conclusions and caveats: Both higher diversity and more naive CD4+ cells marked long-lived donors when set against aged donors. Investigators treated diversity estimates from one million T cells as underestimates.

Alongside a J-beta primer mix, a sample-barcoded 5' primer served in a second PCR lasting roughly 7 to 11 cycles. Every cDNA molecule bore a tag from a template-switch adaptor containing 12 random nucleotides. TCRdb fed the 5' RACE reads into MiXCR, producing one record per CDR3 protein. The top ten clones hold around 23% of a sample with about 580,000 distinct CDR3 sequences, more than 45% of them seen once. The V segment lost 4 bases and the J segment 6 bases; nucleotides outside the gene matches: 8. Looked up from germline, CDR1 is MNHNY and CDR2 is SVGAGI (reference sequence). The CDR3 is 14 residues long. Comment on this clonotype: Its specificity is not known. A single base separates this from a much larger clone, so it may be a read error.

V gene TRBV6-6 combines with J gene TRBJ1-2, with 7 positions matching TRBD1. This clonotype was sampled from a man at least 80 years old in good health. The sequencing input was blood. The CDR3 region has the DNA TGTGCCAGCAGTTCCCGACAGGGAGTAGATGGCTACACCTTC. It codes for CASSSRQGVDGYTF.